In its sample, the clone carrying this T cell receptor beta chain was seen a few times. TCRdb's table, derived via immunoSEQ multiplex PCR, lists solely in-frame clones and lacks some. The data show 250,000 to 400,000 clones, with roughly 90% seen just once and less than 3% held by the top ten. This record belongs to a study of blood T cell repertoires in COVID-19. This CDR3 has 13 amino acids. Germline-derived CDR1 and CDR2 are SGHTA and FQGTGA. V lost 5 bases and J lost 8, with 10 bases in between. This clonotype was sampled from a woman aged 25-40 years with COVID-19, enrolled during active disease. The sequenced sample consisted of peripheral blood. V is TRBV7-3 and J is TRBJ1-6; possible D gene TRBD1, 6 bases. The CDR3 region has the DNA TGTGCCAGCAGCGCCAGACAGGATTCACCCCTCCACTTT. Amino acid sequence: CASSARQDSPLHF.